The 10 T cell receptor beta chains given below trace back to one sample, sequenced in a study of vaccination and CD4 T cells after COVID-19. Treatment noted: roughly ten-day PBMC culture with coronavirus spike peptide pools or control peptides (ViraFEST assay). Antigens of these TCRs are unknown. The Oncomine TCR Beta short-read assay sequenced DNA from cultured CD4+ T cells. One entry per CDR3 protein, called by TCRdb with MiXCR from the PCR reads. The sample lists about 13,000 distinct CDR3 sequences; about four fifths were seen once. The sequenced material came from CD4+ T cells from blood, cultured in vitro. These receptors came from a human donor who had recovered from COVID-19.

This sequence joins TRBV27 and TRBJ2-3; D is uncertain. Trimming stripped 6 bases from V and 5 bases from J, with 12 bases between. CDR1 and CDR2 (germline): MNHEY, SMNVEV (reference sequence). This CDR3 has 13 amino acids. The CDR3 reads CASRRLNEDTQYF. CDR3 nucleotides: TGTGCCAGCAGGCGTCTCAACGAAGATACGCAGTATTTT.

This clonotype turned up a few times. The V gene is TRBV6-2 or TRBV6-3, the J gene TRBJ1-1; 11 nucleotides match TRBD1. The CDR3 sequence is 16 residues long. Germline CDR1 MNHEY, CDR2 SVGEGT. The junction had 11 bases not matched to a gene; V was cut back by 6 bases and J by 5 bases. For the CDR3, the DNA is TGTGCCAGCAGGGCGCCGGACAGGGGGCCGGGGACTGAAGCTTTCTTT. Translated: CASRAPDRGPGTEAFF.

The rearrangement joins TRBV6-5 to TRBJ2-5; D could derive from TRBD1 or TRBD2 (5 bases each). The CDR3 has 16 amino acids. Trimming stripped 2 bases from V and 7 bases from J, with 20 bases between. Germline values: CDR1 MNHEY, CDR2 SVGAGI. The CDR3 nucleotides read TGTGCCAGCAGTTACACTCGGAGGTTGGCAGGGACGACCCAGTACTTC. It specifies CASSYTRRLAGTTQYF.

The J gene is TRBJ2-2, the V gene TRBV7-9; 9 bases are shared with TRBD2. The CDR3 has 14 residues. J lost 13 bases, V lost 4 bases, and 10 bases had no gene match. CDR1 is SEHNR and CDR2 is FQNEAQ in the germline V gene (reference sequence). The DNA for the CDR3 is TGTGCCAGCAGCTCGACTAGCGGCCTGGTAGGGCTGTTTTTT. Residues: CASSSTSGLVGLFF.

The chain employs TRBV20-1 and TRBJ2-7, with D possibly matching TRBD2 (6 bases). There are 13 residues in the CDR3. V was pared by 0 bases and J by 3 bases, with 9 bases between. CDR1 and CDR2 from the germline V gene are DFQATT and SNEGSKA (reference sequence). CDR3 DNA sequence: TGCAGTGCTAGAGATCTTAGCGGCTACGAGCAGTACTTC. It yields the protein CSARDLSGYEQYF.

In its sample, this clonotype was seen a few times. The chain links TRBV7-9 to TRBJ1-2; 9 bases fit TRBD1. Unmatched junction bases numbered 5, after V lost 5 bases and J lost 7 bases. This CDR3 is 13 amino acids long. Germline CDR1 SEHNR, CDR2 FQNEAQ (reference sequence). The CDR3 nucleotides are TGTGCCAGCAGCCGAACAGGGGGCTTTGGCTACACCTTC. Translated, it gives CASSRTGGFGYTF. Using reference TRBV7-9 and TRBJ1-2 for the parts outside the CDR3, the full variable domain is DTGVSQNPRHKITKRGQNVTFRCDPISEHNRLYWYRQTLGQGPEFLTYFQNEAQLEKSRLLSDRFSAERPKGSFSTLEIQRTEQGDSAMYLCASSRTGGFGYTFGSGTRLTVV.

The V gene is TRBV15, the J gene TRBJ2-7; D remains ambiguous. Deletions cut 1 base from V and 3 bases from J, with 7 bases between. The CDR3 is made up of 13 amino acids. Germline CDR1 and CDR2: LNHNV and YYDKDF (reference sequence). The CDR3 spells CATSRGEFYEQYF. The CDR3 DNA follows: TGTGCCACCAGCAGAGGAGAATTCTACGAGCAGTACTTC.

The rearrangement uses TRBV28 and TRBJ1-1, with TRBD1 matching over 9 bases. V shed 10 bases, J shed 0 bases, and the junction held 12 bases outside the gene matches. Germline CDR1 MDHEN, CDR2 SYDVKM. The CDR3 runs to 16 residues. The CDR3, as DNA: TGTGCCATCAACCGGGGACAGGGTTTTTTGAACACTGAAGCTTTCTTT. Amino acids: CAINRGQGFLNTEAFF.

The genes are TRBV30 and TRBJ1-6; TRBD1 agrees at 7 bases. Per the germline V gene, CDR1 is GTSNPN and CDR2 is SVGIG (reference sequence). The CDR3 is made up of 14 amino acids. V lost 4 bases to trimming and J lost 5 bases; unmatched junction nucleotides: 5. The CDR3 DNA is TGTGCCTGGAACCCCGGGACAGATAATTCACCCCTCCACTTT. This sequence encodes CAWNPGTDNSPLHF.

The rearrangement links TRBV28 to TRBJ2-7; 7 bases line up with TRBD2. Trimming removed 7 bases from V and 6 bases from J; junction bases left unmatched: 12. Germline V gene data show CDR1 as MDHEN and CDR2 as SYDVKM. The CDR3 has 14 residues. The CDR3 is CASIRTLASGEQYF. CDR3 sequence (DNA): TGTGCCAGCATAAGAACACTAGCGTCTGGCGAGCAGTACTTC. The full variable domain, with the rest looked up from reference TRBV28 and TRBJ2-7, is DVKVTQSSRYLVKRTGEKVFLECVQDMDHENMFWYRQDPGLGLRLIYFSYDVKMKEKGDIPEGYSVSREKKERFSLILESASTNQTSMYLCASIRTLASGEQYFGPGTRLTVT.